This TCR beta chain was observed in a study of radiotherapy plus CTLA-4 blockade in lung cancer. Study conclusions and caveats: With interferon-beta, early dynamics of blood T cell clones were reported to best predict response. The study found tumor-derived TCR clones expanded in blood after radiotherapy plus ipilimumab.

The CDR3 is 14 residues long. After removal of 4 bases from V and 10 bases from J, the junction contained 9 bases not matched to a gene. Germline CDR1 reads MNHEY; CDR2 reads SMNVEV (reference sequence). A note on this clone: Its antigen remains unknown.

In chemo-refractory metastatic non-small-cell lung cancer, patients got ipilimumab CTLA-4 blockade together with focal radiation. Data came from immunoSEQ multiplex PCR; TCRdb stores just in-frame clones and leaves some out. The sample has tens of thousands of clones; 70% to 80% are singletons. The material was peripheral blood, obtained from a patient treated with radiotherapy plus ipilimumab. This receptor was taken from a human donor with non-small cell lung cancer who had a partial response to radiotherapy plus ipilimumab. The chain carries TRBV27 and TRBJ1-2; TRBD1 aligns across 10 bases. CDR3 sequence reads: CASSSTDRGRIYTF. CDR3 DNA: TGTGCCAGCAGTTCAACAGACAGGGGGCGTATCTACACCTTC.